One sample yielded the 5 T cell receptor beta chains listed below, sequenced in a study of cytomegalovirus exposure and HLA in healthy donors. With 60 Vbeta and 13 Jbeta primers, the PCR was carried out. Method: immunoSEQ multiplex PCR; TCRdb's copy keeps in-frame clones and lacks some. This sample has about 170,000 clones, with under 75% found just once. The sequencing input was PBMCs. These receptors all stem from a man aged 40-49 years in good health and CMV-seropositive.

This chain links TRBV5-1 with TRBJ2-3; 7 positions agree with TRBD1. This CDR3 spans 16 amino acids. CDR1 and CDR2 (germline): SGHRS, YFSETQ. Losses at the gene ends were 3 bases for V and 2 bases for J; bases not matched to a gene: 9. Written as DNA, the CDR3 is TGCGCCAGCAGCTCCCGGGACAGCGAGTTCACAGATACGCAGTATTTT. As protein: CASSSRDSEFTDTQYF.

This clone has just a few counts. This rearrangement joins TRBV2 to TRBJ1-6, with 9 bases identical to TRBD1. V shed 6 bases and J 11 bases; nucleotides not matched to a gene: 11. This CDR3 contains 15 residues. The V gene's germline CDR1 is SNHLY and CDR2 FYNNEI. Here the CDR3 DNA reads TGTGCCAGCAGACATCCGGGACAGGGAGGGACACCCCTCCACTTT. It yields the protein CASRHPGQGGTPLHF.

The chain carries TRBV19 and TRBJ2-2; D not certain. Trimming stripped 3 bases from V and 4 bases from J, with 12 bases between. Germline V gene lookup returns CDR1 LNHDA and CDR2 SQIVND (reference sequence). The CDR3 is 15 amino acids. The CDR3 DNA reads as TGTGCCAGTAGTATGGCCGGGTTGGGCACCGGGGAGCTGTTTTTT. Translating it yields CASSMAGLGTGELFF.

This clone turned up a few times. This chain connects TRBV27 to TRBJ1-2; D possibly corresponds to TRBD1 (6 bases). The V gene lost 4 bases and the J gene lost 1 base, with 13 bases spanning the gap. This CDR3 contains 15 residues. Germline CDR1 MNHEY, CDR2 SMNVEV (reference sequence). CDR3 sequence: CASSSLTGDNYGYTF. DNA for the CDR3: TGTGCCAGCAGTTCATTGACAGGTGATAACTATGGCTACACCTTC.

This clone was observed once. This chain joins TRBV30 and TRBJ1-3; a possible D gene is TRBD1 (6 bases). Trimming cost V 1 base and J 0 bases, with 10 bases left between them. The CDR3 is 15 amino acids. The germline CDR1 and CDR2 sequences are GTSNPN and SVGIG (reference sequence). The DNA for the CDR3 is TGTGCCTGGAGTGAAGCGACAGGCTCTGGAAACACCATATATTTT. Translated: CAWSEATGSGNTIYF. Combining the CDR3 with reference TRBV30 and TRBJ1-3 gives the whole variable domain SQTIHQWPATLVQPVGSPLSLECTVEGTSNPNLYWYRQAAGRGLQLLFYSVGIGQISSEVPQNLSASRPQDRQFILSSKKLLLSDSGFYLCAWSEATGSGNTIYFGEGSWLTVV.